This T cell receptor beta chain comes out of a study of CXCR3-negative and CXCR3-positive naive CD8 T cells. Study observations and caveats: Between one naive subset and the other, surface CD5 was comparable, and TCR strength was inferred from TRB CDR3 properties. Comparably high diversity was seen in both naive subsets, and much lower diversity in memory CD8+ cells. CXCR3-expressing naive cells carried TRB CDR3s more hydrophobic than those of CXCR3-negative naive cells. With respect to TRBV-TRBJ usage, naive CXCR3-negative and CXCR3-positive cells were similar; memory differed.

About this clonotype itself: Its antigen is unknown.

Using triplicate sorts, 300,000 cells were collected each time from every CD8+ T cell subset. TRB cDNA was prepared as libraries by UMI-labeled 5' RACE. TCRdb re-called the 5' RACE reads and shows each CDR3 protein once, DNA omitted. The ten top clones account for under 0.75%, within a sample of roughly 120,000 distinct CDR3 sequences. Looked up from germline, CDR1 is MDHEN and CDR2 is SYDVKM. The CDR3 covers 16 residues. The sequenced sample consisted of naive CXCR3+ CD8+ T cells from blood. As for subset: CD45RO-CCR7+CD27+CD95- naive CD8+ T cells expressing CXCR3 (TNR3+). The rearrangement joins TRBV28 to TRBJ2-2; TCRdb calls TRBD1, which cannot be checked without DNA. This receptor was identified in a human donor in good health. Some clones in this sample may be carry-over from other donors' samples. The CDR3 sequence: CASSPPSRGDTGELFF.